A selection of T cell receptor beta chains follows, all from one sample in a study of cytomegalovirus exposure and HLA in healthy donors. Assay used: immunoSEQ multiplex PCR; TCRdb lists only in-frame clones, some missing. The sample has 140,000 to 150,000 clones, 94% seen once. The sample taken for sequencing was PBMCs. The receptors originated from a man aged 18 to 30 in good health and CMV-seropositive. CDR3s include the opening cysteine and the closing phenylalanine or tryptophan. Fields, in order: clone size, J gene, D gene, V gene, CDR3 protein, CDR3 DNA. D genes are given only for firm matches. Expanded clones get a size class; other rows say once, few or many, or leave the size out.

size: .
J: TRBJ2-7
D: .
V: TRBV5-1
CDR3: CASSSWVSAPYEQYF
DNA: TGCGCCAGCAGCTCATGGGTGAGCGCTCCCTACGAGCAGTACTTC

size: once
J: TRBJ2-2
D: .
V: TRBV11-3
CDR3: CASSPYGGREAGELFF
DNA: TGTGCCAGCAGCCCCTACGGTGGCCGGGAAGCCGGGGAGCTGTTTTTT

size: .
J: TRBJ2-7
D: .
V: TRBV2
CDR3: CAILTGSYEQYF
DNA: TGTGCCATCCTGACGGGCTCCTACGAGCAGTACTTC

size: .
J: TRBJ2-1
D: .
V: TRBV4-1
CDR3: CASSQSANKLSYNEQFF
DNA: TGCGCCAGCAGCCAAAGCGCGAATAAACTCTCCTACAATGAGCAGTTCTTC

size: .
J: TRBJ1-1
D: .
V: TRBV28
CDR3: CASSLAGTEAFF
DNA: TGTGCCAGCAGTTTGGCGGGGACTGAAGCTTTCTTT

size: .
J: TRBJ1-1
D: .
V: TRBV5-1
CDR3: CASRSTGLGTEAFF
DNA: TGCGCCAGCAGATCAACGGGTCTAGGCACTGAAGCTTTCTTT

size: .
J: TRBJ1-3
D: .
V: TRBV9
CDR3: CASSFREEAGSNTIYF
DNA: TGTGCCAGCAGCTTCCGGGAGGAAGCGGGGAGTAACACCATATATTTT

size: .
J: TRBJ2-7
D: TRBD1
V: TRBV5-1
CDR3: CASSARQGYEQYF
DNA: TGCGCCAGCAGCGCCCGACAGGGATACGAGCAGTACTTC

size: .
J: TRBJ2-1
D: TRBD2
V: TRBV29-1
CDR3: CSVRTGTSGSVNEQFF
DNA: TGCAGCGTTCGAACGGGGACTAGCGGGAGTGTCAATGAGCAGTTCTTC

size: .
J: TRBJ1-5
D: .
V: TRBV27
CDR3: CASSLSPRGQVNQPQHF
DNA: TGTGCCAGCAGTTTATCGCCCCGAGGGCAGGTCAATCAGCCCCAGCATTTT

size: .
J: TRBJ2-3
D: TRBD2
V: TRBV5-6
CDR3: CASSLGGSGLDTQYF
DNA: TGTGCCAGCAGCTTAGGCGGGAGCGGGTTAGATACGCAGTATTTT

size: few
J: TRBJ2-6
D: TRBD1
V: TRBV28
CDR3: CATYPRTGKTGANVLTF
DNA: TGTGCCACCTACCCTCGGACAGGGAAAACTGGGGCCAACGTCCTGACTTTC

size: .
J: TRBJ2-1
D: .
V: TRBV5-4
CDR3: CASSLGRPRNEQFF
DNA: TGTGCCAGCAGCTTGGGGAGGCCACGCAATGAGCAGTTCTTC

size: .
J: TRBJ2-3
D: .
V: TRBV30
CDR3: CAWRGGNKNTDTQYF
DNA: TGTGCCTGGAGGGGCGGGAATAAGAACACAGATACGCAGTATTTT

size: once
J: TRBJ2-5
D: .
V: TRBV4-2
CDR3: CASSTSDILETQYF
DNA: TGTGCCAGCAGCACTTCGGACATTTTAGAGACCCAGTACTTC

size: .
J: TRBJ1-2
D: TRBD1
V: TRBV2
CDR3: CASRGTGGYTF
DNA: TGTGCCAGCAGGGGGACAGGGGGCTACACCTTC

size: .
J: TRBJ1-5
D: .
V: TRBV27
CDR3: CASSPDRGQPQHF
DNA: TGTGCCAGCAGTCCGGACAGAGGGCAGCCCCAGCATTTT

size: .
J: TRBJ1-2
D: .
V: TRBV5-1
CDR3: CASSLGGIANYGYTF
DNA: TGCGCCAGCAGCTTGGGAGGGATTGCTAACTATGGCTACACCTTC

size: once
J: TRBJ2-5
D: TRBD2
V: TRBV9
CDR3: CARRPTGRGTSGSLSQYF
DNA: TGTGCCAGGCGTCCCACCGGCCGAGGGACTAGCGGGAGTCTGTCCCAGTACTTC

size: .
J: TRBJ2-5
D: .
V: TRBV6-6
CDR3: CASNYSLTGETQYF
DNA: TGTGCCAGCAATTACTCGTTAACAGGGGAGACCCAGTACTTC

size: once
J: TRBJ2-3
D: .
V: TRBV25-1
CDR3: CASSTKPPRDTLTDTQYF
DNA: TGTGCCAGCAGTACGAAACCTCCCCGGGATACTCTCACAGATACGCAGTATTTT

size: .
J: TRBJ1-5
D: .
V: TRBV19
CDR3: CASSSQEDQPQHF
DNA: TGTGCCAGTAGTTCTCAGGAAGATCAGCCCCAGCATTTT

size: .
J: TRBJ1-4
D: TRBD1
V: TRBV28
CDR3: CASIQGGGGREKLFF
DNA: TGTGCCAGCATCCAAGGAGGGGGCGGGCGTGAAAAACTGTTTTTT

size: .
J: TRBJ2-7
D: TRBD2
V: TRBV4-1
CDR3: CASSRLAGGIDEQYF
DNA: TGCGCCAGCAGCCGACTAGCGGGAGGGATAGACGAGCAGTACTTC